These T cell receptor beta chains were read from a single sample in a study of blood T cells in healthy people across ages. A single record per CDR3 protein comes from TCRdb applying MiXCR to the 5' RACE reads. The sample holds roughly 500,000 distinct CDR3 sequences; roughly 28% are singletons and the top ten take under 20%. The sequenced material came from blood. The origin of the receptors is a woman aged 70 to 79 in good health. Each CDR3 is given with its conserved first and last residue. A D gene is named only where the DNA matches it firmly. The listing skips clone size in some rows; elsewhere it reads once, few, many or a size class.

V gene	J gene	D gene	clone size	CDR3 protein	CDR3 DNA
TRBV18	TRBJ1-3	.	few	CASSPGIKGSGNTIYF	TGTGCCAGCTCACCAGGAATAAAGGGTTCTGGAAACACCATATATTTT
TRBV5-1	TRBJ2-1	.	few	CASHQTGGAVNEQFF	TGCGCCAGCCACCAAACAGGCGGAGCGGTCAATGAGCAGTTCTTC
TRBV7-2	TRBJ1-2	.	.	CASGLVNRESYGYTF	TGTGCCAGCGGCTTAGTGAACAGGGAGTCCTATGGCTACACCTTC
TRBV3-1	TRBJ2-1	.	.	CASSRGVDRGDEQFF	TGTGCCAGCAGCCGCGGCGTCGACCGAGGCGATGAGCAGTTCTTC
TRBV12-3/TRBV12-4	TRBJ1-1	.	few	CASSLRVRDTEAFF	TGTGCCAGCAGCCTCAGGGTTCGGGACACTGAAGCTTTCTTT
TRBV4-3	TRBJ2-2	.	few	CASSQEVGWGGYGPTGELFF	TGCGCCAGCAGCCAGGAAGTGGGTTGGGGGGGCTACGGCCCGACCGGGGAGCTGTTTTTT
TRBV2	TRBJ2-5	TRBD2	.	CASSSGTMVSQETQYF	TGTGCCAGCAGTAGCGGGACTATGGTTTCCCAAGAGACCCAGTACTTC
TRBV7-9	TRBJ1-5	TRBD1	.	CASSNRDRGGYRGNQPQHF	TGTGCCAGCAGTAACCGGGACAGGGGGGGTTATCGGGGCAATCAGCCCCAGCATTTT
TRBV5-4	TRBJ2-2	TRBD1	few	CASSHDRADTGELFF	TGTGCCAGCAGCCATGACAGGGCCGACACCGGGGAGCTGTTTTTT
TRBV7-2	TRBJ2-7	.	many	CASSLPGREQYF	TGTGCCAGCAGCTTACCGGGTCGGGAGCAGTACTTC
TRBV4-1	TRBJ2-2	.	few	CASSQETAGSNIGELFF	TGCGCCAGCAGCCAAGAAACGGCGGGGTCGAACATCGGGGAGCTGTTTTTT
TRBV5-5	TRBJ1-2	TRBD1	few	CASSNGQGDGYTF	TGTGCCAGCAGCAACGGACAGGGAGATGGCTACACCTTC
TRBV5-1	TRBJ2-7	.	.	CASSLEQAKNEQYF	TGCGCCAGCAGCTTGGAACAGGCCAAAAACGAGCAGTACTTC
TRBV4-1	TRBJ2-1	TRBD2	.	CASSQDTWGTSRNEQFF	TGCGCCAGCAGCCAAGATACTTGGGGGACTAGCCGGAATGAGCAGTTCTTC
TRBV4-3	TRBJ1-1	.	.	CASSQEVFTEAFF	TGCGCCAGCAGCCAAGAGGTGTTCACTGAAGCTTTCTTT
TRBV20-1	TRBJ2-5	TRBD1	.	CSAPWTGELETQYF	TGCAGTGCTCCCTGGACAGGGGAATTAGAGACCCAGTACTTC
TRBV6-1	TRBJ1-2	.	many	CASSQTGTYGYTF	TGTGCCAGCAGTCAAACAGGGACCTATGGCTACACCTTC
TRBV24-1	TRBJ1-2	.	few	CATSDLTGTYGYTF	TGTGCCACCAGTGATTTGACAGGAACCTATGGCTACACCTTC
TRBV6-5	TRBJ2-1	.	.	CASSYLFSGGGNEQFF	TGTGCCAGCAGTTACTTGTTCTCCGGGGGCGGGAATGAGCAGTTCTTC
TRBV6-5	TRBJ1-2	.	.	CASSIYREGNYGYTF	TGTGCCAGCAGTATCTACAGAGAAGGGAACTATGGCTACACCTTC
TRBV7-9	TRBJ2-3	.	.	CASSNWADTQYF	TGTGCCAGCAGCAATTGGGCAGATACGCAGTATTTT
TRBV9	TRBJ2-2	TRBD2	many	CASSARGGATGELFF	TGTGCCAGCAGCGCTCGCGGGGGGGCTACCGGGGAGCTGTTTTTT
TRBV30	TRBJ2-1	TRBD2	.	CAWSDIGTSTMMGEQFF	TGTGCCTGGAGTGATATCGGGACTAGTACAATGATGGGTGAGCAGTTCTTC
TRBV6-5	TRBJ2-2	TRBD2	few	CASRPSGATGELFF	TGTGCCAGCAGACCGAGCGGGGCCACCGGGGAGCTGTTTTTT
TRBV15	TRBJ2-1	TRBD2	.	CATSRTSGGYNEQFF	TGTGCCACCAGCAGAACTAGCGGGGGCTACAATGAGCAGTTCTTC
TRBV19	TRBJ2-3	TRBD2	few	CASSLGTSGARTDTQYF	TGTGCCAGTAGCCTTGGGACTAGCGGGGCCCGCACAGATACGCAGTATTTT
TRBV12-3/TRBV12-4	TRBJ2-3	TRBD2	.	CASSLVGDSGYSTDSQYF	TGTGCCAGCAGTTTAGTCGGGGATAGCGGGTATAGCACAGATTCGCAGTATTTT
TRBV6-1	TRBJ2-1	.	few	CASSAVPNNEQFF	TGTGCCAGCAGTGCCGTCCCCAACAATGAGCAGTTCTTC
TRBV12-3/TRBV12-4	TRBJ1-6	.	few	CASSFLEDNSPLHF	TGTGCCAGCAGTTTTCTGGAGGATAATTCACCCCTCCACTTT
TRBV5-1	TRBJ1-2	TRBD1	.	CASSSQTGDYGYTF	TGCGCCAGCAGCTCCCAGACAGGGGACTATGGCTACACCTTC
TRBV4-2	TRBJ1-2	TRBD1	.	CASSQDGTGLSIDYTF	TGTGCCAGCAGCCAAGACGGGACAGGGTTATCAATTGACTACACCTTC
TRBV7-2	TRBJ2-1	TRBD1	.	CAGSPTAGQGLIGQFF	TGTGCCGGCAGCCCAACAGCGGGACAGGGATTAATTGGGCAGTTCTTC
TRBV7-2	TRBJ1-2	.	.	CASSSGNRRYTF	TGTGCCAGCAGCTCCGGAAACCGACGCTACACCTTC
TRBV7-2	TRBJ2-5	TRBD1	many	CASSPDRRETQYF	TGTGCCAGCAGCCCGGACAGGCGCGAGACCCAGTACTTC
TRBV7-2	TRBJ2-5	TRBD1	.	CASSQNRGRQETQYF	TGTGCCAGCAGCCAAAACAGGGGTAGGCAAGAGACCCAGTACTTC
TRBV2	TRBJ1-1	.	.	CASSPPTTSSEAFF	TGTGCCAGCAGTCCCCCGACGACATCTTCTGAAGCTTTCTTT
TRBV4-1	TRBJ1-3	.	.	CASSQEGAGIPGNTIYF	TGCGCCAGCAGCCAAGAGGGGGCAGGGATTCCTGGAAACACCATATATTTT
TRBV5-1	TRBJ1-1	TRBD1	few	CASRSGGPTEAFF	TGCGCCAGCAGATCAGGGGGACCCACTGAAGCTTTCTTT
TRBV12-3/TRBV12-4	TRBJ2-2	.	.	CASRGVSWELFF	TGTGCCAGCAGGGGGGTGTCATGGGAGCTGTTTTTT
TRBV4-3	TRBJ2-7	.	.	CASSQEAGVPYEQYF	TGCGCCAGCAGCCAAGAAGCAGGGGTTCCCTACGAGCAGTACTTC
TRBV6-5	TRBJ2-7	.	few	CASRPRQEISYEQYF	TGTGCCAGCAGACCAAGACAGGAGATCTCCTACGAGCAGTACTTC
TRBV15	TRBJ2-7	.	few	CATSTDVSYEQYF	TGTGCCACCAGCACGGACGTCTCCTACGAGCAGTACTTC
TRBV6-4	TRBJ2-1	.	.	CASSDRGGNNEQFF	TGTGCCAGCAGTGACAGAGGAGGGAACAATGAGCAATTCTTC
TRBV7-2	TRBJ1-2	TRBD1	.	CASSYDRGIGYTF	TGTGCCAGCAGCTACGACAGGGGAATAGGCTACACCTTC
TRBV6-5	TRBJ1-4	.	few	CASRLASVEKLFF	TGTGCCAGCAGGTTGGCAAGTGTCGAAAAACTGTTTTTT
TRBV27	TRBJ2-7	TRBD1	.	CASSPTGTAAYEQYF	TGTGCCAGCAGTCCTACCGGGACAGCTGCCTACGAGCAGTACTTC
TRBV25-1	TRBJ2-3	.	.	CASRLSGRYTDTQYF	TGTGCCAGCAGGCTATCGGGACGGTACACAGATACGCAGTATTTT
TRBV6-2/TRBV6-3	TRBJ2-7	.	.	CASNRPAAPYEQYF	TGTGCCAGCAATAGGCCAGCGGCACCCTACGAGCAGTACTTC
TRBV18	TRBJ2-1	.	.	CASSRLQIGNEQFF	TGTGCCAGCTCACGCCTTCAAATCGGCAATGAGCAGTTCTTC
TRBV14	TRBJ2-1	.	.	CASSQDRGNEQFF	TGTGCCAGCAGCCAAGATCGGGGGAATGAGCAGTTCTTC
TRBV6-2/TRBV6-3	TRBJ2-3	TRBD2	.	CASSPGLAGGVSTDTQYF	TGTGCCAGCAGCCCCGGACTAGCGGGGGGCGTTAGCACAGATACGCAGTATTTT
TRBV7-2	TRBJ2-5	.	.	CASSLEARRAQYF	TGTGCCAGCAGCTTAGAAGCGAGGAGGGCCCAGTACTTC
TRBV20-1	TRBJ2-3	.	.	CSAPARGAAGQYF	TGCAGTGCTCCGGCGAGAGGGGCAGCGGGGCAGTATTTT
TRBV20-1	TRBJ1-1	.	.	CSASLEGGDTEAFF	TGCAGTGCTAGTTTAGAGGGGGGGGACACTGAAGCTTTCTTT